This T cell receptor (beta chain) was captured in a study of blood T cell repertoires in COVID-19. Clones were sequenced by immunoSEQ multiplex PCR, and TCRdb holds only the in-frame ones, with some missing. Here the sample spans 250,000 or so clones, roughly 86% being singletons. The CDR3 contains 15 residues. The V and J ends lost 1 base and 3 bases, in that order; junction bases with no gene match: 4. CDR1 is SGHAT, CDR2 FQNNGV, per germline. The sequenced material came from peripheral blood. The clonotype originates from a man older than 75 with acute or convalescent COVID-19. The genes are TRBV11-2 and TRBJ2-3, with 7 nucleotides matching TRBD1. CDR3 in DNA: TGTGCCAGCAGCTTAGGAGGGGGCGAAACAGATACGCAGTATTTT. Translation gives CASSLGGGETDTQYF.